The subject of this entry is one TCR beta chain. Its antigen is not identified. This specimen belongs to a study of blood T cells in healthy people across ages. The study, taken as a whole, reports: Fewer expanded clones and more diversity marked long-lived versus aged donors. Naive T cell percentage strongly correlated with TCR beta diversity.

Donors ranged from about 6 to 95 years old and were healthy Caucasians in Russia. This CDR3 spans 13 amino acids. The V end lost 1 base, the J end lost 6 bases, and 10 bases lay between the germline ends. Germline V gene data show CDR1 as SQVTM and CDR2 as ANQGSEA. The second PCR ran 7 to 11 cycles with a sample-barcoded 5' primer and J-beta primers. A template-switch adaptor containing 12 random nucleotides labeled each cDNA molecule. TCRdb re-derived calls from the 5' RACE reads in MiXCR, one entry per CDR3 protein. In the table there are fewer than 750,000 distinct CDR3 sequences, under 55% of which are singletons.

The TCR was taken from a man older than 75 in good health. Specimen: blood. The chain links TRBV29-1 to TRBJ2-4; no definite D call. The CDR3 coding sequence is TGCAGCGTTGAAGGCGGCTCAGGAAACATTCAGTACTTC. Translated: CSVEGGSGNIQYF. Drawing the rest from reference TRBV29-1 and TRBJ2-4, the complete variable domain is SAVISQKPSRDICQRGTSLTIQCQVDSQVTMMFWYRQQPGQSLTLIATANQGSEATYESGFVIDKFPISRPNLTFSTLTVSNMSPEDSSIYLCSVEGGSGNIQYFGAGTRLSVL.